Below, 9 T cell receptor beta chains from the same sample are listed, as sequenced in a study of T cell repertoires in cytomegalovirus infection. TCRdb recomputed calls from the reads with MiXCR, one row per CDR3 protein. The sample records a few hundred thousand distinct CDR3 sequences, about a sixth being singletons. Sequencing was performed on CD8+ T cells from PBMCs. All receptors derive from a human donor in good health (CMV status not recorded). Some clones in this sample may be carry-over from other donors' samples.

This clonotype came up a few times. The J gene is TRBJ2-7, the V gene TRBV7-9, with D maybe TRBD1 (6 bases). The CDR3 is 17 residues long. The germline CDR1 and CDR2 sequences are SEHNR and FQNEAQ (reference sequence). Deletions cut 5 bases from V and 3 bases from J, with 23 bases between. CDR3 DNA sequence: TGTGCCAGCAGCAAGGGGGACACCATTTTTGGGAGCTACGAGCAGTACTTC. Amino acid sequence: CASSKGDTIFGSYEQYF.

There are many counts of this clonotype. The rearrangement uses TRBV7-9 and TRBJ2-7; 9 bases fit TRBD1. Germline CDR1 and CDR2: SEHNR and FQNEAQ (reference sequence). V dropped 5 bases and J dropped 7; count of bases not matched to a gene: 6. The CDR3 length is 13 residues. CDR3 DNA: TGTGCCAGCAGCCTTGGACAGGGGAAAGAGCAGTACTTC. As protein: CASSLGQGKEQYF.

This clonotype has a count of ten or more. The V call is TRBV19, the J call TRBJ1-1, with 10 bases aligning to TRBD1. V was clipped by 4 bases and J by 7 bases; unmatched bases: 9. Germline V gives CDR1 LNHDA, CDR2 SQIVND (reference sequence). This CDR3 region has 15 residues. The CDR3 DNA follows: TGTGCCAGTAGTAGCAGCCGGGACAGGGGATATGAAGCTTTCTTT. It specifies CASSSSRDRGYEAFF.

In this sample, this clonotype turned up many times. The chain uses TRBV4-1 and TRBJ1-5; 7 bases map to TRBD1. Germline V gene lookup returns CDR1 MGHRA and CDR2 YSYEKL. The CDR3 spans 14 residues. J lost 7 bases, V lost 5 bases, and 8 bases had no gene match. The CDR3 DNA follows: TGCGCCAGCAGCTACGACAGGGAGGCGCAGCCCCAGCATTTT. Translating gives CASSYDREAQPQHF.

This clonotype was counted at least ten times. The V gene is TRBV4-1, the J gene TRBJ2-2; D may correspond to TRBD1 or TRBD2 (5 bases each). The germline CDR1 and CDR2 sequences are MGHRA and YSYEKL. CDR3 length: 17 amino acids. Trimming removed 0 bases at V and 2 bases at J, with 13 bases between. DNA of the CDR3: TGCGCCAGCAGCCAAGATGGGGAGACAGAAAACACCGGGGAGCTGTTTTTT. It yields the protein CASSQDGETENTGELFF.

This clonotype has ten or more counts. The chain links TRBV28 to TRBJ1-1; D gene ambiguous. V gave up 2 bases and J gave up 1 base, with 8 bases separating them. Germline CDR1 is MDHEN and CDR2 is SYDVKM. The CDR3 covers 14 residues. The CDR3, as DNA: TGTGCCAGCAGTTTAGTTCACCCGAACACTGAAGCTTTCTTT. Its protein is CASSLVHPNTEAFF.

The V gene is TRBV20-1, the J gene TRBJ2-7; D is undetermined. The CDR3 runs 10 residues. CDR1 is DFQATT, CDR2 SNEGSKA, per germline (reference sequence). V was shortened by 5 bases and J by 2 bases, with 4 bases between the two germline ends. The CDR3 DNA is TGCAGTGCTGCGCCCTACGAGCAGTACTTC. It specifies CSAAPYEQYF.

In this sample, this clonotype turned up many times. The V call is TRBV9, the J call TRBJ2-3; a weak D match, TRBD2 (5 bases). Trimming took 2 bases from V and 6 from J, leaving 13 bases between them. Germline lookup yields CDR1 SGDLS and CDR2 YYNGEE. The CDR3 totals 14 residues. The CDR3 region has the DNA TGTGCCAGCAGCGTTGTGGACGGGGTTGATACGCAGTATTTT. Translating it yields CASSVVDGVDTQYF.

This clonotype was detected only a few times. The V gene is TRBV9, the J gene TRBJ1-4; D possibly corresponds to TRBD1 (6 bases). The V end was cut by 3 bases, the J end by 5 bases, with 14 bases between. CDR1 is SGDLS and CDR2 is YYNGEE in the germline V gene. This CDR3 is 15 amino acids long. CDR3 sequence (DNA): TGTGCCAGCAGCGAGGGGGATTGGCCGAATGAAAAACTGTTTTTT. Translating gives CASSEGDWPNEKLFF.